This T cell receptor (beta chain) was obtained from a study of T cell responses to AZD1222 COVID-19 vaccine. The CDR3 consists of 14 residues. Per germline, CDR1 SGDLS and CDR2 YYNGEE. With 0 bases removed from V and 2 bases from J, the gap between germline ends came to 8 bases. Remarks on this clone: This sample also contains other DNA sequences that code for the same CDR3.

The data were produced by immunoSEQ multiplex PCR, yet TCRdb's version contains in-frame clones alone and is incomplete. The table shows some 100,000 clones, with 91% occurring only once. The rearrangement uses TRBV9 and TRBJ2-5, with D maybe TRBD1 (6 bases). The sample here was peripheral blood, taken on day 0 of AZD1222 vaccination. This TCR came from an adult in good health. The CDR3 spells CASSVGGHQETQYF. For the CDR3, the DNA is TGTGCCAGCAGCGTAGGGGGACATCAAGAGACCCAGTACTTC.